These T cell receptor beta chains were read from a single sample in a study of cytomegalovirus exposure and HLA in healthy donors. The repertoire was sequenced with immunoSEQ multiplex PCR; TCRdb's copy has only in-frame clones and lacks some. The sample consists of approximately 100,000 clones, approximately 70% of them appearing once. The sample comprised PBMCs. These receptors originate from a man aged 40-55 years in good health and CMV-seropositive. CDR3s include the opening cysteine and the closing phenylalanine or tryptophan. Each record gives: D gene, clone size, J gene, V gene, CDR3 DNA, CDR3 protein. D genes are given only for firm matches. Some rows have no size entry. The others give once, few or many, or a class for an expanded clone.

D gene: TRBD1; clone size: .; J gene: TRBJ1-1; V gene: TRBV10-2; CDR3 DNA: TGCGCCAGCAGTGAGTCGCCGGGACAGCGTGAAGCTTTCTTT; CDR3 protein: CASSESPGQREAFF
D gene: TRBD1; clone size: .; J gene: TRBJ1-5; V gene: TRBV19; CDR3 DNA: TGTGCCAGTAGTAAATCGCAGGGGGTCCAGCCCCAGCATTTT; CDR3 protein: CASSKSQGVQPQHF
D gene: TRBD1; clone size: .; J gene: TRBJ2-1; V gene: TRBV9; CDR3 DNA: TGTGCCAGCAGCCCAGAAGGGGGCCTATACAATGAGCAGTTCTTC; CDR3 protein: CASSPEGGLYNEQFF
D gene: TRBD1; clone size: once; J gene: TRBJ1-5; V gene: TRBV19; CDR3 DNA: TGTGCCAGTAGTATAGGACCGGGACAGGGGGCTGTCGGCAATCAGCCCCAGCATTTT; CDR3 protein: CASSIGPGQGAVGNQPQHF
D gene: TRBD1; clone size: .; J gene: TRBJ1-1; V gene: TRBV4-2; CDR3 DNA: TGTGCCAGCTCAGTACAGGGGAGCACTGAAGCCTTCTTT; CDR3 protein: CASSVQGSTEAFF
D gene: .; clone size: .; J gene: TRBJ2-5; V gene: TRBV9; CDR3 DNA: TGTGCCAGCAGCCCGGAAGCTAGTTTGAAAGAGACCCAGTACTTC; CDR3 protein: CASSPEASLKETQYF
D gene: .; clone size: .; J gene: TRBJ1-5; V gene: TRBV6-6; CDR3 DNA: TGTGCCAGCAGTTACTCTGGGGGGGCCCAGCCCCAGCATTTT; CDR3 protein: CASSYSGGAQPQHF
D gene: TRBD2; clone size: .; J gene: TRBJ2-3; V gene: TRBV10-2; CDR3 DNA: TGCGCCAGCAACAACCGACTAGCTGGCACAGATACGCAGTATTTT; CDR3 protein: CASNNRLAGTDTQYF
D gene: TRBD2; clone size: .; J gene: TRBJ2-3; V gene: TRBV6-4; CDR3 DNA: TGTGCCAGCAGTGACTCACTAGCGGGAGGGCGAGATACGCAGTATTTT; CDR3 protein: CASSDSLAGGRDTQYF
D gene: TRBD1; clone size: .; J gene: TRBJ1-1; V gene: TRBV19; CDR3 DNA: TGTGCCAGTAGTCCCGGACAGGGCTGGTCTGAAGCTTTCTTT; CDR3 protein: CASSPGQGWSEAFF
D gene: TRBD2; clone size: .; J gene: TRBJ2-2; V gene: TRBV7-2; CDR3 DNA: TGTGCCAGCAGCTCCTATAGCGGGAGCGGGGCCGGGGAGCTGTTTTTT; CDR3 protein: CASSSYSGSGAGELFF
D gene: .; clone size: .; J gene: TRBJ1-1; V gene: TRBV14; CDR3 DNA: TGTGCCAGCAGCCAAGGGACAAAAGCTTTCTTT; CDR3 protein: CASSQGTKAFF
D gene: .; clone size: once; J gene: TRBJ2-5; V gene: TRBV29-1; CDR3 DNA: TGCAGCGTTGAAAAGATCGAGGGAGAGACCCAGTACTTC; CDR3 protein: CSVEKIEGETQYF
D gene: TRBD2; clone size: .; J gene: TRBJ2-7; V gene: TRBV27; CDR3 DNA: TGTGCCAGCCGCGTCACAACCGGGACTAGCGGGAGTGAGCAGTACTTC; CDR3 protein: CASRVTTGTSGSEQYF
D gene: TRBD2; clone size: .; J gene: TRBJ2-5; V gene: TRBV5-4; CDR3 DNA: TGTGCCAGCAGCTCCCCACCGGGAGGGGAGGAGACCCAGTACTTC; CDR3 protein: CASSSPPGGEETQYF